This is a list of T cell receptor beta chains from one sample in a study of blood T cell repertoires in COVID-19. The method was immunoSEQ multiplex PCR; TCRdb's version includes in-frame clones alone and lacks a portion of them. The repertoire holds 250,000 to 350,000 clones, with 70% to 90% as singletons. The sequenced material came from PBMCs or T cells enriched from blood (not recorded which). Source of these receptors: a woman aged 30 to 39 who had recovered from COVID-19. Each CDR3 is given with its conserved first and last residue. A row's size may be missing; if present it is once, few, many or a size class.

clone_size j_call v_call cdr3_aa
- TRBJ1-1 TRBV7-9 CASSSLTGGSKDTEAFF
- TRBJ2-5 TRBV9 CASSEGSGRGETQYF
- TRBJ2-5 TRBV27 CASSFIGTRIQETQYF
few TRBJ2-3 TRBV2 CASTDREYSDWTQYF
- TRBJ1-2 TRBV6-2/TRBV6-3 CASSRTGSDGYTF
- TRBJ1-2 TRBV5-5 CASSDTGFPHYGYTF
- TRBJ1-5 TRBV6-5 CASSRQGPSNQPQHF
- TRBJ1-1 TRBV19 CASRGGGTEAFF
- TRBJ2-7 TRBV7-2 CASSLRFAGRSYEQYF
- TRBJ2-7 TRBV11-3 CASKVTGGGKYF
- TRBJ1-6 TRBV27 CASGSSYNSPLHF
- TRBJ1-1 TRBV2 CASSPDSYTEAFF
- TRBJ1-1 TRBV29-1 CSVVGLLVDTEAFF
once TRBJ1-5 TRBV19 CASSIRQGAREQPQHF
- TRBJ2-3 TRBV4-1 CASSPTATTDTQYF
- TRBJ2-2 TRBV6-2/TRBV6-3 CASSYLGTGVLAPTGELFF
- TRBJ2-3 TRBV20-1 CSASFLAGGPADTQYF
- TRBJ1-1 TRBV5-8 CASSFTPVASEAFF
- TRBJ2-3 TRBV7-2 CASSATSGRADTQYF
few TRBJ2-1 TRBV5-1 CASSLGTGRSNEQFF
- TRBJ2-7 TRBV7-2 CASSVLAGSGTYEQYF
- TRBJ1-2 TRBV29-1 CSVPGNYGYTF
- TRBJ2-1 TRBV29-1 CSVVAHEQFF
- TRBJ1-2 TRBV7-8 CASSFPGTGRYGYTF
- TRBJ2-3 TRBV4-2 CASSQPTGGLTDTQYF
- TRBJ1-3 TRBV6-1 CASSESGSFSGNTIYF
- TRBJ2-7 TRBV7-3 CASSLGPGLAGRKGYEQYF
- TRBJ1-5 TRBV24-1 CATSGGVPQPQHF
once TRBJ1-2 TRBV25-1 CASSGGYGYTF
- TRBJ2-2 TRBV10-2 CASSESAEPNTGELFF
few TRBJ1-2 TRBV18 CASSPLQGAILDGYTF
- TRBJ1-1 TRBV28 CASSTGGNTEAFF
- TRBJ1-4 TRBV10-3 CATSVGGTNEKLFF
- TRBJ1-6 TRBV27 CASSFSSSTGKVPLHF
- TRBJ1-5 TRBV20-1 CSASSSGDQPQHF
- TRBJ2-1 TRBV19 CASSPGEASGTLHNEQFF
- TRBJ2-4 TRBV27 CARLGLACNIQYF
once TRBJ1-4 TRBV5-8 CASSLGAWFSNEKLFF
- TRBJ2-7 TRBV6-5 CASCRGVGDEQYF
- TRBJ1-1 TRBV10-2 CASKEPGQGPNTEAFF
- TRBJ2-5 TRBV7-2 CASSLYPGQGDF